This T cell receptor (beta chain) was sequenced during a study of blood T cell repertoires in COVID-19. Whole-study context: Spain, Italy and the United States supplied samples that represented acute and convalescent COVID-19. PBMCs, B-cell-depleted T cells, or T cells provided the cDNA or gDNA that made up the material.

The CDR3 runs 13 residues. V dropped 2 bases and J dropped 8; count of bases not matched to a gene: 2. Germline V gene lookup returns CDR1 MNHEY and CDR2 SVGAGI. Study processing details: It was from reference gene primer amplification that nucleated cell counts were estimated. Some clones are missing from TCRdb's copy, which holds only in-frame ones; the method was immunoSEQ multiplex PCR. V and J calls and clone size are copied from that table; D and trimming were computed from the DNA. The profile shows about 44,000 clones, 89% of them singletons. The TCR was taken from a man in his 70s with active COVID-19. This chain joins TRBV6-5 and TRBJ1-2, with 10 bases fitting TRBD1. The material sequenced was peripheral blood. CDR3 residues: CASSYGDRGGYTF. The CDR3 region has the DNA TGTGCCAGCAGTTACGGGGACAGGGGCGGCTACACCTTC.